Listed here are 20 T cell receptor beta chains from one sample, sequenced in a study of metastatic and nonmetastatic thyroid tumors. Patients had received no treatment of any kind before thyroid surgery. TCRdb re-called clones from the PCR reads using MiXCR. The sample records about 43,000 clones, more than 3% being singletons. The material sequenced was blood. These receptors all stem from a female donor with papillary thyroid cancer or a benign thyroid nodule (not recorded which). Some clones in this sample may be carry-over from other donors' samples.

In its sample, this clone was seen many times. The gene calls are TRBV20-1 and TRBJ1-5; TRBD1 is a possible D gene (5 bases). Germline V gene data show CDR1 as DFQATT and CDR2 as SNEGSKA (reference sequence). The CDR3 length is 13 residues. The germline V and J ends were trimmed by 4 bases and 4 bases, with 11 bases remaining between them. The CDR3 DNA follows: TGCAGTGCTATCGTTAGGGGTAATCAGCCCCAGCATTTT. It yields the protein CSAIVRGNQPQHF.

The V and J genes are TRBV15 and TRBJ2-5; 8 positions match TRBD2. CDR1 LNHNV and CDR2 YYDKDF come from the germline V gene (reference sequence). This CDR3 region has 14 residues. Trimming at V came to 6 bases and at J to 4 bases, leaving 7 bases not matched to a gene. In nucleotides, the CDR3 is TGTGCCACCAGTCCGGGGGGGCCCGGAGAGACCCAGTACTTC. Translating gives CATSPGGPGETQYF. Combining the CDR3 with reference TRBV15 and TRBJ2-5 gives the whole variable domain DAMVIQNPRYQVTQFGKPVTLSCSQTLNHNVMYWYQQKSSQAPKLLFHYYDKDFNNEADTPDNFQSRRPNTSFCFLDIRSPGLGDTAMYLCATSPGGPGETQYFGPGTRLLVL.

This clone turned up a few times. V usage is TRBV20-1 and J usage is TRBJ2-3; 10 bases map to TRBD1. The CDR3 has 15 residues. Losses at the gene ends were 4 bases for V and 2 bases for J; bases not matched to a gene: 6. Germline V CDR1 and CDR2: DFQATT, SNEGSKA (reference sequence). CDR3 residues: CSATRQGAFTDTQYF. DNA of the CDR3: TGCAGTGCTACCAGACAGGGGGCCTTCACAGATACGCAGTATTTT.

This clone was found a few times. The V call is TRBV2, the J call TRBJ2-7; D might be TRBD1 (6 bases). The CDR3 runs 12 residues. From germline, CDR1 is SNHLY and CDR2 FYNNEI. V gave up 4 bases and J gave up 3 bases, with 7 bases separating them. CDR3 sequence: CASSVQGYEQYF. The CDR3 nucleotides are TGTGCCAGCAGTGTACAGGGCTACGAGCAGTACTTC.

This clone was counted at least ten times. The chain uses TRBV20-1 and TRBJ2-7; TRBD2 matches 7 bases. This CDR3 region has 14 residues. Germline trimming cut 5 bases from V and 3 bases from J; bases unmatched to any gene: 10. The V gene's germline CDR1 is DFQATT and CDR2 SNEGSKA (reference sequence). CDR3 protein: CSASSSGRFYEQYF. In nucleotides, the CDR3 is TGCAGTGCTTCCTCTAGCGGACGGTTCTACGAGCAGTACTTC.

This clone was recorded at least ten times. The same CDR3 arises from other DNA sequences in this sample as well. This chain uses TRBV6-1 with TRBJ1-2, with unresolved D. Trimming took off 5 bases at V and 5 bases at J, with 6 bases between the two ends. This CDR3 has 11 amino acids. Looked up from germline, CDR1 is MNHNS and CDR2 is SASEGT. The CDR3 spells CASSYVYGYTF. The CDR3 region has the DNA TGTGCCAGCAGTTACGTGTATGGCTACACCTTC.

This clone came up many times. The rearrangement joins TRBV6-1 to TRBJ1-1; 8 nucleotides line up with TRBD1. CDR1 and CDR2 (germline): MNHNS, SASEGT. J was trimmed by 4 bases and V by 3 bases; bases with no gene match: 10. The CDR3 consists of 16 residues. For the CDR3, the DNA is TGTGCCAGCAGTGATCATGGCAGGGGGCAAGGCACTGAAGCTTTCTTT. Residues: CASSDHGRGQGTEAFF.

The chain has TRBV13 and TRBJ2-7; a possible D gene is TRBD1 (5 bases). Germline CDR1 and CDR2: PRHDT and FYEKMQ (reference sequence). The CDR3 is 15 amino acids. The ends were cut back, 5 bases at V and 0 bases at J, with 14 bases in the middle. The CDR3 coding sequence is TGTGCCAGCAGCCGAGGACACTTGAGCTCCTACGAGCAGTACTTC. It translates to CASSRGHLSSYEQYF.

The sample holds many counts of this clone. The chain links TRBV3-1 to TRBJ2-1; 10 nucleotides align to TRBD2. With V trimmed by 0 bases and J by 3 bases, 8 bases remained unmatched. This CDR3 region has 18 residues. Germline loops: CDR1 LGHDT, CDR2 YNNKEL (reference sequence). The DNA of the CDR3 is TGTGCCAGCAGCCAAGATACCACCGGGACTAGCGACTACAATGAGCAGTTCTTC. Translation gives CASSQDTTGTSDYNEQFF.

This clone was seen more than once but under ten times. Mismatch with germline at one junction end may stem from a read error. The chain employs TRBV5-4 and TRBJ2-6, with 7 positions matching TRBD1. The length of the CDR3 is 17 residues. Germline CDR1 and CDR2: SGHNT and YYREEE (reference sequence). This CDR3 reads CASSYLDRVPGANVLTF. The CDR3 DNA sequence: TGTGCCAGCAGCTACCTAGACAGGGTGCCTGGGGCCAACGTCCTGACCTTC. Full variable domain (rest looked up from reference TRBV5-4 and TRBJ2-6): ETGVTQSPTHLIKTRGQQVTLRCSSQSGHNTVSWYQQALGQGPQFIFQYYREEENGRGNFPPRFSGLQFPNYSSELNVNALELDDSALYLCASSYLDRVPGANVLTFGAGSRLTVL.

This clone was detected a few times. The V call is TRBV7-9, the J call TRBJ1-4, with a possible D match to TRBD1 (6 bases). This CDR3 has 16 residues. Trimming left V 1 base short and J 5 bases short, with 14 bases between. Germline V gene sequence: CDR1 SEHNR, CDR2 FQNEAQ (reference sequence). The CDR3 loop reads CASSLVAGHANEKLFF. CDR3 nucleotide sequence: TGTGCCAGCAGCTTAGTTGCGGGACACGCAAATGAAAAACTGTTTTTT.

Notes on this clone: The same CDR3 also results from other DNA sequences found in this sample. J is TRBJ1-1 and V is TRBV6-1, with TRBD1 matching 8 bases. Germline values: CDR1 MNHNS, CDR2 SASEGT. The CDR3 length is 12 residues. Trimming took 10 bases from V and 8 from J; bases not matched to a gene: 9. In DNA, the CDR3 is TGTGCCACCGGGACAGGTATAACCGAAGCTTTCTTT. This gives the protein CATGTGITEAFF.

This CDR3 is CASFPQGSDTIYF. The CDR3 nucleotides are TGTGCCAGCTTTCCCCAAGGTAGCGACACCATATATTTT. The rearrangement joins TRBV28 to TRBJ1-3; D uncertain. Germline CDR1 is MDHEN and CDR2 is SYDVKM. The CDR3 consists of 13 residues. The V end was cut by 8 bases, the J end by 8 bases, with 16 bases between.

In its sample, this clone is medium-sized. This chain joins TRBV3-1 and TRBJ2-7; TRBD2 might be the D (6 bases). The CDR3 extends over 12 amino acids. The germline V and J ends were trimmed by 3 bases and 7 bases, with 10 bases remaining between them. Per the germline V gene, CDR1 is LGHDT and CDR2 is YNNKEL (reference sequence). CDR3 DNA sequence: TGTGCCAGCAGCCATAGTAGCGGAGAGCAGTACTTC. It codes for CASSHSSGEQYF.

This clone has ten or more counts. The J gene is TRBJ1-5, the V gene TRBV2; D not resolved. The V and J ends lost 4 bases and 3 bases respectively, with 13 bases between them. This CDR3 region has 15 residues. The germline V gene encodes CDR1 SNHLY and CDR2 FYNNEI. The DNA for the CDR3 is TGTGCCAGCAGTGTCAGAGGGATACCCAATCAGCCCCAGCATTTT. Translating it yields CASSVRGIPNQPQHF.

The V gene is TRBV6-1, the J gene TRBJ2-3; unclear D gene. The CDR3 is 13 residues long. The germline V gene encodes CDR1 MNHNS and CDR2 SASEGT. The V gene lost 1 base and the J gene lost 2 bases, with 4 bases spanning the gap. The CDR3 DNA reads TGTGCCAGCAGTGAAGGCCCCACAGATACGCAGTATTTT. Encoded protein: CASSEGPTDTQYF.

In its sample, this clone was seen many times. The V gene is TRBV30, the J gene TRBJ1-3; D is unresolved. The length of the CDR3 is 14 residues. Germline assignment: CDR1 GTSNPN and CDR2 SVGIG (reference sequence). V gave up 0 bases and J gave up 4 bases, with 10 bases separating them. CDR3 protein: CAWSVRSSGNTIYF. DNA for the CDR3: TGTGCCTGGAGTGTAAGGTCATCGGGAAACACCATATATTTT.

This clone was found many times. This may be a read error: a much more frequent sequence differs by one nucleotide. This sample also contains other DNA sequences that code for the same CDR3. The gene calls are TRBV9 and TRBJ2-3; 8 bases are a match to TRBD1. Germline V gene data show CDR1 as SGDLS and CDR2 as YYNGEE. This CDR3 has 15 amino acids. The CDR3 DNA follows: TGTGCTAGCAGCGATCAGGGGGCGCGGACAGATACGCAGTATTTT. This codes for CASSDQGARTDTQYF.

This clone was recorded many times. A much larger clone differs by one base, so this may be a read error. The CDR3 coding sequence is TGCGCCAGCCCTGGACTAGCATCACAAGAGACCAAGTACTTC. Translation: CASPGLASQETKYF. The chain combines TRBV5-1 with TRBJ2-5; 8 nucleotides align to TRBD2. This CDR3 comprises 14 residues. Germline lookup yields CDR1 SGHRS and CDR2 YFSETQ. The variable domain in full, with the rest retrieved from reference TRBV5-1 and TRBJ2-5, is KAGVTQTPRYLIKTRGQQVTLSCSPISGHRSVSWYQQTPGQGLQFLFEYFSETQRNKGNFPGRFSGRQFSNSRSEMNVSTLELGDSALYLCASPGLASQETKYFGPGTRLLVL.

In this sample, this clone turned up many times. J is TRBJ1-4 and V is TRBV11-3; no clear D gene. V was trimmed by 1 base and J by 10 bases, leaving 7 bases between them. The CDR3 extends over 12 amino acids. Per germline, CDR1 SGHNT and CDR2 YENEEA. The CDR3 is CASSLAEAKLFF. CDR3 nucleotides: TGTGCCAGCAGCTTAGCAGAGGCAAAACTGTTTTTT.